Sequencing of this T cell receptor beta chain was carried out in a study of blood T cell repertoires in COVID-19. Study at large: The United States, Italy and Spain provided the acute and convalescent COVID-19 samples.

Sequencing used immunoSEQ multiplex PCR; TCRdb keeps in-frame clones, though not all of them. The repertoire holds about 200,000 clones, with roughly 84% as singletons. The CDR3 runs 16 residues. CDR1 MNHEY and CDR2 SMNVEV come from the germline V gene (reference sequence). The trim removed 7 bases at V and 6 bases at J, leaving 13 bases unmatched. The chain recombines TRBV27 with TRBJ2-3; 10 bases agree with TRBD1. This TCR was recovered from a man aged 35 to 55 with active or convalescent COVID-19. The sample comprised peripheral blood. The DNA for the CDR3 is TGTGCCAGCACTTGGACAGGGGGAGTCGGTTCGGATACGCAGTATTTT. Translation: CASTWTGGVGSDTQYF.